This T cell receptor beta chain was found in a study of OX40 agonist ivuxolimab in advanced cancers. Regarding the research as a whole: Ivuxolimab was an agonistic, fully human IgG2 monoclonal antibody directed against OX40 (CD134), a costimulatory receptor. Intravenous ivuxolimab was administered to patients every 2 weeks at six dose levels: 0.01, 0.1, 0.3, 1.5, 3 and 10 mg/kg. Of the approximately 54 dose-escalation patients, hepatocellular carcinoma was present in some 19, melanoma in around 15, renal cell carcinoma in 9 and head and neck cancer in 9. A male proportion of 75% to 85% and a mean age of about 60 years, ranging from 23 to 79, were recorded for the dose-escalation cohort. Prior anti-PD-1, anti-PD-L1 or anti-CTLA-4 therapy was permitted, and checkpoint inhibitors had been received by roughly two fifths of dose-escalation patients. Partial responses occurred in three dose-escalation patients, of whom one had hepatocellular carcinoma and two had cutaneous melanoma. Peripheral TCRbeta sequencing aimed to test whether ivuxolimab altered TCR sequence diversity and caused clonal T-cell expansion. The paper describes the monotherapy dose-escalation part (N of about 54 patients) of the phase I trial of ivuxolimab. The study at large found these results: At doses from 0.1 to 3.0 mg/kg, clonal expansion was seen in both CD4+ and CD8+ blood T cells between baseline and week 6. Low levels of normalized T-cell clonal expansion were also seen in some patients who did not respond. In the 0.1-3.0 mg/kg groups, partial responders were among the patients with the lowest normalized peripheral clonal expansion, particularly in CD8+ T cells. After ivuxolimab, more expanded clones were found on average in CD8+ T cells than in CD4+ T cells. The antigen specificity of the clonally expanded peripheral T cells was not determined.

CDR1 SGHRS and CDR2 YFSETQ were looked up in the germline V gene. V loses 0 bases of germline sequence and J loses 1 base, and the interval between the two ends is 7 bases. From the cysteine through the phenylalanine, the CDR3 covers 15 amino acids. The DNA shown is the 45-base CDR3, in frame from base 1. The trial excluded patients who had a history of autoimmune disease or who were on systemic immunosuppression. In every dose cohort, peripheral blood was drawn for TCR sequencing at baseline, cycle 4 day 1, and cycle 7 day 1. Samples came from an open-label, multicenter, first-in-human phase I dose-escalation trial of ivuxolimab. Adults with locally advanced or metastatic head and neck squamous cell, hepatocellular, melanoma or renal cell carcinoma were enrolled in the trial. Before TCR sequencing, CD4+ T cells and CD8+ T cells from peripheral blood were sorted into separate populations. For this clone: Its antigen is currently not known. No base quality values were provided; no much bigger clone lies one nucleotide off.

Genomic DNA was isolated from the sorted cells so that the TCRbeta CDR3 region could be sequenced. TCRbeta CDR3 regions were sequenced using the immunoSEQ Assay. TCRdb limited this immuneACCESS table to in-frame rearrangements with V and J called. A share of clones is missing; checked studies link under half to unresolved V genes, and the rest is unexplained. In all, the sample holds 65,000 to 85,000 clones, and over 75% of those were seen once. The biggest ten clones account for 6.5% to 8.5% of the sample. The sequence joins TRBV5-1 to TRBJ1-4, with no confidently assigned D gene. The receptor's source is an adult with an advanced solid tumor such as melanoma, head and neck, liver or kidney cancer. The sequencing here drew on CD4+ or CD8+ T cells sorted from blood, taken in a trial of the OX40 agonist ivuxolimab. The nucleotide sequence is given as TGCGCCAGCAGCTTGGGTCTGTTAACTAATGAAAAACTGTTTTTT. Its translation reads: CASSLGLLTNEKLFF.